The 14 T cell receptor beta chains reported below all come from one sample, sequenced in a study of T cells and copy number aberrations in small-cell lung cancer. Measured with immunoSEQ multiplex PCR; TCRdb has only the in-frame clones, and not every one. The sample records under 7,000 clones, about 72% being singletons. The sequencing sample was made of tumor tissue. These receptors were collected from a man aged 45-60 years with small cell lung cancer.

V is TRBV14 and J is TRBJ2-3; TRBD1 is a possible D gene (5 bases). The CDR3 loop spans 13 amino acids. V dropped 5 bases and J dropped 7 bases, with 13 bases sitting between them. Germline CDR1 is SGHDN and CDR2 is FVKESK. Written as DNA, the CDR3 is TGTGCCAGCAGCTTTCGGACACCTCATACGCAGTATTTT. Translating it yields CASSFRTPHTQYF.

The rearrangement links TRBV6-6 to TRBJ2-5; no clear D gene. This CDR3 comprises 14 residues. Trimming pared 2 bases from V and 3 bases from J, leaving 10 bases between. The germline CDR1 and CDR2 sequences are MNHNY and SVGAGI (reference sequence). The CDR3: CASSYLTGKETQYF. CDR3 nucleotide sequence: TGTGCCAGCAGTTACCTGACTGGGAAAGAGACCCAGTACTTC.

The DNA of the CDR3 is TGTGCCAGCAGTTATTCAAGGGGGCAGGGCTACACCTTC. Translated, it gives CASSYSRGQGYTF. This chain uses TRBV6-6 with TRBJ1-2; TRBD1 agrees at 7 bases. Germline CDR1 MNHNY, CDR2 SVGAGI (reference sequence). This CDR3 is 13 amino acids long. V dropped 3 bases and J dropped 8; count of bases not matched to a gene: 6.

This chain links TRBV2 with TRBJ2-7, with 7 bases that match TRBD1. This CDR3 has 14 amino acids. J gave up 4 bases and V 6 bases, and 9 bases lay outside the gene matches. From germline, CDR1 is SNHLY and CDR2 FYNNEI. CDR3 DNA sequence: TGTGCCAGCAGAAAAGACAGGGTCTCGTACGAGCAGTACTTC. Its translation: CASRKDRVSYEQYF.

This clone was counted a few times. The chain combines TRBV6-6 with TRBJ2-4; D might be TRBD1 or TRBD2, each matching 5 bases. CDR1 is MNHNY, CDR2 SVGAGI, per germline (reference sequence). The ends were cut back, 9 bases at V and 9 bases at J, with 15 bases in the middle. The CDR3 length is 12 residues. The CDR3 reads CASNPGRGIQYF. The CDR3 DNA reads TGTGCCAGTAACCCGGGACGGGGCATTCAGTACTTC.

The chain recombines TRBV29-1 with TRBJ2-2; 8 nucleotides align to TRBD2. With 7 bases clipped from V and 2 bases from J, the junction kept 6 bases outside the gene matches. The germline V gene encodes CDR1 SQVTM and CDR2 ANQGSEA. This CDR3 contains 14 residues. In nucleotides, the CDR3 is TGCAGCGGGTTAAGCGGGAGCAACACCGGGGAGCTGTTTTTT. Amino acid sequence: CSGLSGSNTGELFF.

The J gene is TRBJ2-7, the V gene TRBV19; D is ambiguous. This CDR3 spans 13 amino acids. CDR1 is LNHDA, CDR2 SQIVND, per germline (reference sequence). V gave up 5 bases and J gave up 3 bases, with 11 bases separating them. CDR3 DNA: TGTGCCAGTAGTGTACGAGGTGACTACGAGCAGTACTTC. Translating gives CASSVRGDYEQYF. Full variable domain (outside the CDR3, taken from reference TRBV19 and TRBJ2-7): DGGITQSPKYLFRKEGQNVTLSCEQNLNHDAMYWYRQDPGQGLRLIYYSQIVNDFQKGDIAEGYSVSREKKESFPLTVTSAQKNPTAFYLCASSVRGDYEQYFGPGTRLTVT.

Only one count was recorded for this clone. The V gene is TRBV4-1, the J gene TRBJ2-7, with TRBD2 as a possible D gene (5 bases). This CDR3 region has 15 residues. V gave up 3 bases and J gave up 2 bases, with 14 bases separating them. Germline CDR1 is MGHRA and CDR2 is YSYEKL. In nucleotides, the CDR3 is TGCGCCAGCAGCCAGCTCGGGGAGAGGACCTACGAGCAGTACTTC. Its protein product is CASSQLGERTYEQYF.

The J gene is TRBJ2-1, the V gene TRBV7-2, with unresolved D. With 3 bases removed from V and 6 bases from J, the gap between germline ends came to 9 bases. The germline V gene has CDR1 SGHTA and CDR2 FQGNSA. The CDR3 sequence is 13 residues long. The CDR3: CASSFWQINEQFF. CDR3 bases: TGTGCCAGCAGCTTTTGGCAGATCAATGAGCAGTTCTTC.

The chain joins TRBV14 to TRBJ2-1; no clear D gene. Trimming took off 2 bases at V and 10 bases at J, with 9 bases between the two ends. Germline V gene data show CDR1 as SGHDN and CDR2 as FVKESK. CDR3 length equals 12 residues. For the CDR3, the DNA is TGTGCCAGCAGCCAAACGAGGCGAGAGCAGTTCTTC. The encoded protein is CASSQTRREQFF.

This rearrangement joins TRBV4-1 to TRBJ1-5, with D tentatively TRBD1 (5 bases). V was trimmed by 4 bases and J by 7 bases, leaving 11 bases between them. Germline V lookup: CDR1 MGHRA, CDR2 YSYEKL. CDR3 length: 13 residues. The CDR3 loop reads CASSPDRGQPQHF. For the CDR3, the DNA is TGCGCCAGCAGCCCCGACAGAGGGCAGCCCCAGCATTTT.

This chain joins TRBV4-2 and TRBJ1-2; D is unclear. The CDR3 sequence is 15 residues long. Germline V CDR1 and CDR2: LGHNA, YNFKEQ. Trimming removed 1 base from V and 0 bases from J, with 9 bases in between. The DNA for the CDR3 is TGTGCCAGCAGCCAAGGGACTCTAGCTAACTATGGCTACACCTTC. Translated, it gives CASSQGTLANYGYTF.

The V call is TRBV29-1, the J call TRBJ2-7; TRBD1 might be the D (5 bases). The CDR3 totals 15 residues. Deletions cut 4 bases from V and 1 base from J, with 17 bases between. Germline loops: CDR1 SQVTM, CDR2 ANQGSEA. This CDR3 is CSVVPQEGESYEQYF. The CDR3 nucleotides read TGCAGCGTTGTACCACAGGAAGGGGAATCCTACGAGCAGTACTTC.

Notes on this clone: At one end the junction does not follow the germline gene, possibly because of a read error. This sample also contains other DNA sequences that code for the same CDR3. The chain uses TRBV6-1 and TRBJ1-1, with a weak D call TRBD1 (5 bases). CDR1 and CDR2 (germline): MNHNS, SASEGT. This CDR3 has 14 amino acids. CDR3 sequence reads: CASRQNTQDTEAFF. CDR3 nucleotide sequence: TGTGCCAGCAGACAAAACACACAGGACACTGAAGCTTTTTTT.